This passage covers 24 T cell receptor beta chains from one sample sequenced in a study of breast tumors, draining lymph nodes, adjacent tissues. TCRdb re-called the multiplex PCR reads with MiXCR, one entry per CDR3 protein. The sample records 170,000 or so distinct CDR3 sequences, roughly 30% being singletons. Axillary draining lymph nodes of breast cancer patients supplied the node samples. Input material: axillary lymph node tissue. The receptors originated from a female donor with breast cancer. Some clones in this sample may be carry-over from other donors' samples.

This clonotype was counted at least ten times. This rearrangement joins TRBV20-1 to TRBJ1-2, with 8 nucleotides matching TRBD1. The CDR3 contains 19 residues. V shed 6 bases and J 0 bases; nucleotides not matched to a gene: 21. CDR1 and CDR2 (germline): DFQATT, SNEGSKA (reference sequence). CDR3 residues: CSAKLYQDRAEPANYGYTF. CDR3 DNA sequence: TGCAGTGCGAAATTATATCAGGACAGGGCGGAACCTGCTAACTATGGCTACACCTTC.

This clonotype was seen repeatedly, ten times or more. This chain connects TRBV4-2 to TRBJ2-1, with 8 nucleotides matching TRBD2. There are 19 residues in the CDR3. V lost 2 bases and J lost 1; bases outside the gene matches: 13. Germline-derived CDR1 and CDR2 are LGHNA and YNFKEQ. CDR3 nucleotide sequence: TGTGCCAGCAGCCAATCATATCGGACTAGCTGGGGTTCCTACAATGAGCAGTTCTTC. It translates to CASSQSYRTSWGSYNEQFF.

The rearrangement joins TRBV27 to TRBJ2-5; TRBD1 agrees at 8 bases. Trimming at V came to 6 bases and at J to 4 bases, leaving 10 bases not matched to a gene. Germline V gives CDR1 MNHEY, CDR2 SMNVEV (reference sequence). This CDR3 is built from 15 residues. As DNA, the CDR3 is TGTGCCAGCAGCCCGACAGGGGATGAGGGAGAGACCCAGTACTTC. Encoded protein: CASSPTGDEGETQYF.

This clonotype appeared a single time. One end of the junction does not line up with germline, which may come from a read error. The chain recombines TRBV5-4 with TRBJ2-7; D is possibly TRBD2 (6 bases). There are 14 residues in the CDR3. CDR1 is SGHNT and CDR2 is YYREEE in the germline V gene (reference sequence). CDR3 region: CASSGGGPGYKQYF. The CDR3, as DNA: TGTGCCAGCAGCGGTGGAGGGCCCGGCTACAAGCAGTACTTC.

This clonotype was seen ten or more times. The chain is built from TRBV4-1 and TRBJ2-7; D remains unclear. The CDR3 loop spans 15 amino acids. The germline CDR1 and CDR2 sequences are MGHRA and YSYEKL. V shed 0 bases and J shed 3 bases, with 12 bases lying between them. The CDR3 DNA follows: TGCGCCAGCAGCCAAGAAGCACGAACCAACTACGAGCAGTACTTC. This translates into CASSQEARTNYEQYF.

This clonotype appeared many times. The rearrangement links TRBV4-1 to TRBJ2-7; 9 positions agree with TRBD2. Germline CDR1 and CDR2: MGHRA and YSYEKL. The length of the CDR3 is 15 residues. The V segment lost 2 bases and the J segment 6 bases; nucleotides outside the gene matches: 8. The DNA for the CDR3 is TGCGCCAGCAGCCAACTCCTAGCGGGGAAATTCGAGCAGTACTTC. Amino acids: CASSQLLAGKFEQYF.

Notes on this clonotype: A read error may explain this, as a much larger clone is one base away. The gene calls are TRBV11-2 and TRBJ1-2; the D gene is possibly TRBD1 (5 bases). This CDR3 has 15 residues. Deletions cut 1 base from V and 4 bases from J, with 13 bases between. Germline lookup yields CDR1 SGHAT and CDR2 FQNNGV. The CDR3: CASSLGLGGAYGYTF. The CDR3 coding sequence is TGTGCCAGCAGCTTAGGTCTGGGAGGGGCCTATGGCTACACCTTC.

This clonotype was detected ten times or more. The V call is TRBV20-1, the J call TRBJ2-3, with D perhaps assigned TRBD1 or TRBD2 (5 bases each). CDR1 and CDR2 (germline): DFQATT, SNEGSKA (reference sequence). This CDR3 region has 14 residues. Trimming took 6 bases from V and 0 from J, leaving 13 bases between them. This chain's CDR3 is CSATAASSTDTQYF. DNA of the CDR3: TGCAGTGCGACAGCGGCATCTAGCACAGATACGCAGTATTTT.

This clonotype appeared a few times. The chain employs TRBV18 and TRBJ2-3; 8 bases are a match to TRBD2. Germline CDR1 reads KGHSH; CDR2 reads LQKENI. Germline trimming cut 3 bases from V and 4 bases from J; bases unmatched to any gene: 6. The CDR3 runs to 15 residues. CDR3 DNA: TGTGCCAGCTCACCGAGCGGGAGCCCCGCAGATACGCAGTATTTT. Translated: CASSPSGSPADTQYF.

The chain uses TRBV6-6 and TRBJ1-4, with D tentatively TRBD1 (5 bases). Germline V gives CDR1 MNHNY, CDR2 SVGAGI (reference sequence). Trimming took off 8 bases at V and 8 bases at J, with 27 bases between the two ends. The CDR3 spans 17 residues. CDR3 amino acids: CASCPWGTSKGGEKLFF. DNA for the CDR3: TGTGCCAGCTGCCCTTGGGGGACCTCAAAGGGAGGAGAAAAACTGTTTTTT.

This clonotype was recorded once. J is TRBJ1-5 and V is TRBV11-2; D ambiguous. This CDR3 has 17 amino acids. Trimming left V 5 bases short and J 0 bases short, with 17 bases between. The germline CDR1 and CDR2 sequences are SGHAT and FQNNGV. Written as DNA, the CDR3 is TGTGCCAGCAGCCCCTTCATCCGTGGCGGTAGCAATCAGCCCCAGCATTTT. Translating gives CASSPFIRGGSNQPQHF.

In this sample, this clonotype turned up a few times. The chain joins TRBV6-5 to TRBJ2-2; 12 bases align to TRBD2. Germline V CDR1 and CDR2: MNHEY, SVGAGI. Trimming cost V 7 bases and J 5 bases; bases outside gene matches: 11. The CDR3 is 17 residues long. The CDR3 loop reads CASTPGGTSGRTGELFF. In nucleotides, the CDR3 is TGTGCCAGCACCCCCGGAGGCACTAGCGGGAGGACCGGGGAGCTGTTTTTT.

This clonotype has a count of ten or more. This sequence joins TRBV12-3 or TRBV12-4 and TRBJ1-2; D call uncertain. V gave up 5 bases and J gave up 0 bases, with 13 bases separating them. The CDR3 has 15 amino acids. CDR3 protein: CASSPLPGANYGYTF. CDR3 DNA sequence: TGTGCCAGCAGTCCCCTCCCAGGAGCTAACTATGGCTACACCTTC.

Comment on this clonotype: Possible read error: a much larger clone is one base away. The chain joins TRBV12-3 or TRBV12-4 to TRBJ2-5; 9 bases map to TRBD1. This CDR3 spans 12 amino acids. The CDR3 nucleotides read TGTGCCAGCAGTTTTGGGACAGGGTGGCGGTTCTTC. It is translated as CASSFGTGWRFF.

This clonotype was recorded at least ten times. This chain joins TRBV6-6 and TRBJ2-1, with 10 bases fitting TRBD2. Germline loops: CDR1 MNHNY, CDR2 SVGAGI (reference sequence). CDR3 length equals 18 residues. V lost 2 bases and J lost 4; bases outside the gene matches: 11. The CDR3 DNA reads as TGTGCCAGCAGTTACCACACAGTAACTAGCGGGACGTACAATGAGCAGTTCTTC. Protein: CASSYHTVTSGTYNEQFF.

This clonotype was detected ten times or more. The chain carries TRBV5-8 and TRBJ1-2; 9 nucleotides match TRBD1. With 4 bases clipped from V and 6 bases from J, the junction kept 7 bases outside the gene matches. This CDR3 has 14 residues. The germline CDR1 and CDR2 sequences are SGHTS and YDEGEE. Here the CDR3 DNA reads TGTGCCAGCAGCCAGGGACAGGGTTGGCATGGCTACACCTTC. It translates to CASSQGQGWHGYTF.

This clonotype is labeled medium-sized. This sequence joins TRBV7-8 and TRBJ2-5; weak D call: TRBD2 (6 bases). Germline CDR1 SGHVS, CDR2 FQNEAQ. V was shortened by 1 base and J by 8 bases, with 11 bases between the two germline ends. The CDR3 runs to 13 residues. CDR3 nucleotide sequence: TGTGCCAGCAGCTTAGGGGATGGGACTACCCAGTACTTC. Protein sequence: CASSLGDGTTQYF.

This clonotype was counted ten times or more. The chain couples TRBV29-1 to TRBJ1-2; TRBD1 is a possible D gene (6 bases). The V gene lost 0 bases and the J gene lost 3 bases, with 11 bases spanning the gap. The CDR3 runs 14 residues. Germline lookup yields CDR1 SQVTM and CDR2 ANQGSEA. CDR3 nucleotides: TGCAGCGTTGAAGATCTGGCAGGGGACTATGGCTACACCTTC. It yields the protein CSVEDLAGDYGYTF.

Regarding this clonotype: This may be a read error, as it is one base from a much larger clone. CDR3 in amino acids: CANSLSPLNEQFF. Here the CDR3 DNA reads TGTGCCAACAGCTTAAGTCCTCTCAATGAGCAGTTCTTC. The chain joins TRBV7-3 to TRBJ2-1; D ambiguous. This CDR3 spans 13 amino acids. Germline values: CDR1 SGHTA, CDR2 FQGTGA.

The chain has TRBV20-1 and TRBJ2-5; 7 nucleotides agree with TRBD2. The CDR3 runs 14 residues. The junction had 15 bases not matched to a gene; V was cut back by 6 bases and J by 8 bases. From germline, CDR1 is DFQATT and CDR2 SNEGSKA (reference sequence). The CDR3 coding sequence is TGCAGTGCGCTAGATAGGTGGACTAGGATCACCCAGTACTTC. Its protein product is CSALDRWTRITQYF.

This clonotype was detected many times. The gene calls are TRBV3-1 and TRBJ2-5; no clear D. Germline CDR1 LGHDT, CDR2 YNNKEL (reference sequence). Trimming took off 4 bases at V and 5 bases at J, with 2 bases between the two ends. The CDR3 runs 10 residues. DNA of the CDR3: TGTGCCAGCAGCCGGGAGACCCAGTACTTC. Protein product: CASSRETQYF.

This clonotype was observed at least ten times. This chain uses TRBV19 with TRBJ1-5, with D perhaps TRBD1 (5 bases). Trimming stripped 4 bases from V and 4 bases from J, with 11 bases between. This CDR3 has 14 residues. Germline V lookup: CDR1 LNHDA, CDR2 SQIVND (reference sequence). The CDR3, as DNA: TGTGCCAGTAGTAGCCAGGGCAGTAATCAGCCCCAGCATTTT. Protein product: CASSSQGSNQPQHF.

This clonotype was detected many times. This chain links TRBV5-6 with TRBJ2-7; D perhaps matches TRBD1 (5 bases). V was shortened by 4 bases and J by 4 bases, with 15 bases between the two germline ends. The V gene's germline CDR1 is SGHDT and CDR2 YYEEEE. The CDR3 runs to 14 residues. The CDR3 region is CASSPQNQGYEQYF. The CDR3 bases are TGTGCCAGCAGCCCACAAAACCAGGGATACGAGCAGTACTTC.

This clonotype was recorded at least ten times. This chain uses TRBV7-3 with TRBJ2-1; TRBD2 matches 11 bases. Trimming at V came to 5 bases and at J to 6 bases, leaving 6 bases not matched to a gene. Germline values: CDR1 SGHTA, CDR2 FQGTGA. This CDR3 is 15 amino acids long. CDR3 sequence (DNA): TGTGCCAGCAGCAACCTAGCGGGAGGTATCAATGAGCAGTTCTTC. Translation gives CASSNLAGGINEQFF.